This T cell receptor beta chain was identified during a study of OX40 agonist ivuxolimab in advanced cancers. Study conclusions and caveats: Clonal expansion in partial responders at 0.1-3.0 mg/kg ranked among the lowest.

A history of autoimmune disease or systemic immunosuppression excluded patients. Measured with immunoSEQ multiplex PCR; TCRdb has only the in-frame clones, and not every one. The table lists over 15,000 clones, approximately 77% of them singletons. About this clone: The antigen remains unidentified.

The sequenced sample was CD4+ or CD8+ T cells sorted from blood, obtained in a trial of the OX40 agonist ivuxolimab. The receptor was isolated from an adult with an advanced solid tumor such as melanoma, head and neck, liver or kidney cancer.

The DNA for the CDR3 is TGCGCCAGCAGCTCCGATCTACCGGGCCAGTCAAAAGAGCAGTACTTC. Amino acid sequence: CASSSDLPGQSKEQYF. The chain couples TRBV5-1 to TRBJ2-7; no firm D call. V lost 3 bases, J lost 7 bases, and 23 bases lay in between. Germline loops: CDR1 SGHRS, CDR2 YFSETQ. The CDR3 sequence is 16 residues long.